Each of the 15 T cell receptor beta chains below was sequenced from the same sample in a study of metastatic and nonmetastatic thyroid tumors. With MiXCR, TCRdb called clones anew from the PCR reads. Altogether some 19,000 clones are present, about a quarter being singletons, with the ten largest covering less than 4%. None of the patients had undergone any treatment ahead of thyroid surgery. Sequences were obtained from blood. These TCRs come from a male donor with papillary thyroid cancer or a benign thyroid nodule (not recorded which). Some clones in this sample may be carry-over from other donors' samples.

This clone is termed medium-sized. V gene TRBV10-1 combines with J gene TRBJ2-2; weak D call: TRBD1 (6 bases). CDR1 WNHNN and CDR2 SYGVQD come from the germline V gene (reference sequence). V was cut by 0 bases and J by 5 bases, with 22 bases left in between. The CDR3 sequence is 19 residues long. CDR3 in DNA: TGCGCCAGCAGTGAGTCGATCACCCCGGGACAATCTAGGACCGGGGAGCTGTTTTTT. This codes for CASSESITPGQSRTGELFF.

This chain links TRBV20-1 with TRBJ1-6, with D possibly matching TRBD1 (5 bases). Germline V gene data show CDR1 as DFQATT and CDR2 as SNEGSKA (reference sequence). The CDR3 is 13 residues long. V lost 3 bases and J lost 7, with 10 bases in between. CDR3 DNA: TGCAGTGCTAGGGGGGGGAGGAATTCACCCCTCCACTTT. It encodes CSARGGRNSPLHF.

In this sample, this clone turned up a few times. At one of its ends the junction is not consistent with the germline gene, which may arise from a read error. V usage is TRBV6-1 and J usage is TRBJ2-7; possibly TRBD2 for D (5 bases). There are 12 residues in the CDR3. Germline loops: CDR1 MNHNS, CDR2 SASEGT. CDR3 region: CASRGLAYGQYF. The CDR3 nucleotides are TGCGCCAGCAGAGGACTTGCCTACGGGCAGTACTTC.

The rearrangement joins TRBV6-2 or TRBV6-3 to TRBJ2-7; 9 bases map to TRBD1. The germline CDR1 and CDR2 sequences are MNHEY and SVGEGT. The CDR3 loop spans 17 amino acids. The trim removed 2 bases at V and 0 bases at J, leaving 8 bases unmatched. CDR3 loop: CASSYGTGMVPSYEQYF. The CDR3 DNA reads TGTGCCAGCAGTTACGGGACAGGGATGGTTCCCTCCTACGAGCAGTACTTC.

Details on this clone: Lacking the conserved final phenylalanine or tryptophan, this CDR3 likely reflects a read error. This chain uses TRBV6-1 with TRBJ2-1, with TRBD1 matching over 8 bases. Per the germline V gene, CDR1 is MNHNS and CDR2 is SASEGT. This CDR3 contains 14 residues. In nucleotides, the CDR3 is TGTTCCGTTCGCCGGGACAGGTCTGACAATGAGCAGTTCTGC. This gives the protein CSVRRDRSDNEQFC.

This clone was counted only a few times. Other DNA sequences from this sample encode an identical CDR3 as well. The chain recombines TRBV28 with TRBJ2-7; 7 nucleotides match TRBD2. The J segment lost 4 bases and the V segment lost 3 bases, leaving 9 bases of the junction unmatched. The germline gives CDR1 MDHEN, CDR2 SYDVKM. This CDR3 region has 15 residues. The CDR3 sequence is CASSLERGSSYEQYF. The CDR3 DNA reads as TGTGCCAGCAGTTTGGAGCGGGGAAGCTCATACGAGCAGTACTTC.

This sequence joins TRBV7-3 and TRBJ2-2, with D possibly called TRBD1 or TRBD2 (5 bases each). From germline, CDR1 is SGHTA and CDR2 FQGTGA. The V end was cut by 2 bases, the J end by 6 bases, with 16 bases between. The CDR3 runs to 16 residues. DNA of the CDR3: TGTGCCAGCAGCTTACAGGGACCTCGTTTCCCCGGGGAGCTGTTTTTT. Translating it yields CASSLQGPRFPGELFF.

This clone was picked up many times. A single base separates this from a much larger clone, so it may be a read error. The genes are TRBV11-1 and TRBJ2-7, with D perhaps TRBD1 or TRBD2 (6 bases each). Germline CDR1 reads SGHAT; CDR2 reads FQDESV (reference sequence). Trimming stripped 1 base from V and 6 bases from J, with 13 bases between. This CDR3 spans 14 amino acids. CDR3 residues: CASSLGGGPGEQYF. CDR3 in DNA: TGTGCCAGCAGCTTAGGAGGGGGGCCTGGCGAGCAGTACTTC.

V is TRBV20-1 and J is TRBJ2-7; 8 bases line up with TRBD2. V shed 1 base, J shed 0 bases, and the junction held 8 bases outside the gene matches. The germline V gene encodes CDR1 DFQATT and CDR2 SNEGSKA (reference sequence). CDR3 length equals 16 residues. The DNA of the CDR3 is TGCAGTGCTAGAGGGGTAGCGGGACCTCGCTCCTACGAGCAGTACTTC. Its translation is CSARGVAGPRSYEQYF.

This clone was recorded a few times. The V and J genes are TRBV10-3 and TRBJ1-3, with TRBD1 as a possible D gene (6 bases). This CDR3 contains 15 residues. CDR1 is ENHRY and CDR2 is SYGVKD in the germline V gene. The germline V and J ends were trimmed by 6 bases and 0 bases, with 12 bases remaining between them. The CDR3 region is CAIRGTGSSGNTIYF. In DNA form, the CDR3 reads TGTGCCATCAGGGGAACAGGGTCCTCTGGAAACACCATATATTTT.

This clone is termed medium-sized. V is TRBV20-1 and J is TRBJ2-1, with D possibly being TRBD1 (5 bases). The CDR3 has 12 residues. V was trimmed by 4 bases and J by 7 bases, leaving 11 bases between them. The germline V gene has CDR1 DFQATT and CDR2 SNEGSKA (reference sequence). The DNA for the CDR3 is TGCAGTGCTATAAGACAGACAAATGAGCAGTTCTTC. This translates into CSAIRQTNEQFF.

This clone was detected many times. V usage is TRBV12-3 or TRBV12-4 and J usage is TRBJ2-5; 9 nucleotides agree with TRBD2. J gave up 0 bases and V 5 bases, and 7 bases lay outside the gene matches. The CDR3 contains 16 residues. The CDR3 region is CASSPTSGFYQETQYF. The CDR3 DNA sequence: TGTGCCAGCAGTCCGACTAGCGGATTTTACCAAGAGACCCAGTACTTC.

This clone is labeled as medium-sized (0.01 to 0.1%). The rearrangement uses TRBV6-1 and TRBJ2-7; D perhaps matches TRBD1 (6 bases). Trimming left V 5 bases short and J 0 bases short, with 14 bases between. The CDR3 is made up of 15 amino acids. CDR1 and CDR2 (germline): MNHNS, SASEGT. CDR3 residues: CASSLPGTTSYEQYF. For the CDR3, the DNA is TGTGCCAGCAGTCTACCCGGGACAACCTCCTACGAGCAGTACTTC.

This clone was observed a handful of times. J is TRBJ2-1 and V is TRBV6-1; TRBD2 matches at 14 bases. V was clipped by 5 bases and J by 10 bases; unmatched bases: 4. The CDR3 totals 14 residues. Germline V gene data show CDR1 as MNHNS and CDR2 as SASEGT. The CDR3 DNA sequence: TGTGCCAGCAGTCGACTAGCGGGGGGGCTCGAGCAGTTCTTC. Amino acids: CASSRLAGGLEQFF.

This clone was found many times. The J gene is TRBJ2-1, the V gene TRBV11-2, with no clear D. CDR3 length: 14 residues. Germline V CDR1 and CDR2: SGHAT, FQNNGV. Trimming pared 1 base from V and 7 bases from J, leaving 11 bases between. The CDR3 DNA reads TGTGCCAGCAGCTTAGGTGGCGTACGAAATGAGCAGTTCTTC. Translation gives CASSLGGVRNEQFF.